This TCR beta chain was captured by sequencing in a study of a mutant IDH1 vaccine in newly diagnosed glioma. After removal of 7 bases from V and 6 bases from J, the junction contained 10 bases not matched to a gene. This CDR3 is 15 amino acids long. From germline, CDR1 is SNHLY and CDR2 FYNNEI. Only in-frame clones appear in the TCRdb table, and some are missing; sequencing was by immunoSEQ multiplex PCR. The data hold fewer than 35,000 clones, with around 89% observed a single time. Indicated time point: week 11, during vaccination. One vaccine dose held 300 ug of mutant IDH1 20-mer peptide and came with topical imiquimod. The astrocytomas were IDH1-mutant, ATRX-negative, and WHO grade 3 or 4. Concerning this clone itself: Its antigen is not identified.

This chain joins TRBV2 and TRBJ2-1; 9 nucleotides align to TRBD2. The TCR comes from a man aged 18 to 35 with glioma. The sample was PBMCs, taken from a glioma patient whose treatment included an IDH1 peptide vaccine. The CDR3 DNA sequence: TGTGCCAGCACCCCGGGGCCGGGACTAGCCAATGAGCAGTTCTTC. It yields the protein CASTPGPGLANEQFF.